This T cell receptor beta chain was obtained from a study of CD8+ T cells in alopecia areata. Regarding the study as a whole: During tofacitinib treatment, many expanded lesional clones remained in scalp and blood.

This clone was seen once. Its antigen is unknown. The germline V and J ends were trimmed by 8 bases and 0 bases, with 8 bases remaining between them. The V gene's germline CDR1 is SQVTM and CDR2 ANQGSEA. The CDR3 has 12 amino acids. The treatment was: oral pan-JAK inhibitor, 5-10 mg twice daily. RNA was isolated and reverse transcribed to cDNA, the sequencing template. TCRdb keeps only in-frame clones here, not all; method: immunoSEQ multiplex PCR. The top ten clones hold 0.95% to 1.1% of a sample with around 180,000 clones, 60% of them seen once. The receptor's source is a human donor with alopecia areata. This chain links TRBV29-1 with TRBJ2-1; D is ambiguous. This sample comprised CD4+ T cells sorted from blood, obtained at week 24, from a patient treated with tofacitinib. Here the CDR3 reads CSTINSYNEQFF. As DNA, the CDR3 is TGCAGCACAATCAACTCCTACAATGAGCAGTTCTTC.